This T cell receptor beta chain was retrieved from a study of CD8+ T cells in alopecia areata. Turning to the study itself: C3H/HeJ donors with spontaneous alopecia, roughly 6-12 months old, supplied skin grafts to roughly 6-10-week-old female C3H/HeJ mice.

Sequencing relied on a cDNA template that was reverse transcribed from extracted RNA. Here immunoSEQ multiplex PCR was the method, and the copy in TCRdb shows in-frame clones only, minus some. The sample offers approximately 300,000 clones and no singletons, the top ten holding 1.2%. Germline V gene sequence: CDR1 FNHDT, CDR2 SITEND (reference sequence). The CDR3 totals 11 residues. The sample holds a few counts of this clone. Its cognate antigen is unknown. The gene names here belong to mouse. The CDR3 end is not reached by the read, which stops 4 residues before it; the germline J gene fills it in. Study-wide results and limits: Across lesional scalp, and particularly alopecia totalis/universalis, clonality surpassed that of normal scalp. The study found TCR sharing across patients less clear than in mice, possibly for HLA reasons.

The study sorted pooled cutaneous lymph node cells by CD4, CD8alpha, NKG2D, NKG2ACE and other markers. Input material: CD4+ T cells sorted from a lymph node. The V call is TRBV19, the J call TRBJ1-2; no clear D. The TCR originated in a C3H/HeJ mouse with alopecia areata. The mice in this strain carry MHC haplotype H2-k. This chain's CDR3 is CASSMVGDYTF. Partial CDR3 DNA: TGTGCCAGCAGTATGGTGGGC.